These T cell receptor beta chains were read from a single sample in a study of CD4 T cell repertoires in COVID-19. Data came from immunoSEQ multiplex PCR; TCRdb stores just in-frame clones and leaves some out. The table has 60,000 to 90,000 clones, roughly 80% seen once; the top ten hold around 0.59%. This sample comprised CD4+ T cells from peripheral blood, obtained after recovery from COVID-19. The receptors here all came from a human donor who had COVID-19. CDR3s include the opening cysteine and the closing phenylalanine or tryptophan. The D gene is left open where the match is weak. A clone size is listed for some rows: how often the clone was seen (once, few, many), or a class if it is expanded.

D gene: NA
V gene: TRBV27
clone size: NA
J gene: TRBJ1-6
CDR3 DNA: TGTGCCAGCACCCGTCTCGGGAACAAAGGGTCACCCCTCCACTTT
CDR3 protein: CASTRLGNKGSPLHF

D gene: NA
V gene: TRBV2
clone size: NA
J gene: TRBJ1-2
CDR3 DNA: TGTGCCAGCAGTAGACGAAGCGGGGCGAGTGGCTACACCTTC
CDR3 protein: CASSRRSGASGYTF

D gene: NA
V gene: TRBV6-5
clone size: NA
J gene: TRBJ1-2
CDR3 DNA: TGTGCCAGCAGCAGGGAATTTAACTATGGCTACACCTTC
CDR3 protein: CASSREFNYGYTF

D gene: NA
V gene: TRBV19
clone size: NA
J gene: TRBJ1-5
CDR3 DNA: TGTGCCAGTAGTGGGACGGGAGCAAATCAGCCCCAGCATTTT
CDR3 protein: CASSGTGANQPQHF

D gene: NA
V gene: TRBV5-1
clone size: NA
J gene: TRBJ1-3
CDR3 DNA: TGCGCCAGCACCTTCTCCGGGGACTCTGGAAACACCATATATTTT
CDR3 protein: CASTFSGDSGNTIYF

D gene: NA
V gene: TRBV7-2
clone size: NA
J gene: TRBJ1-1
CDR3 DNA: TGTGCCAGCAGCTTATATGGGAACACTGAAGCTTTCTTT
CDR3 protein: CASSLYGNTEAFF

D gene: NA
V gene: TRBV29-1
clone size: NA
J gene: TRBJ2-7
CDR3 DNA: TGCAGCGTTTCAGGCGCGGGAAGCTCCTACGAGCAGTACTTC
CDR3 protein: CSVSGAGSSYEQYF

D gene: NA
V gene: TRBV5-3
clone size: NA
J gene: TRBJ1-3
CDR3 DNA: TGTGCCAGAAGGCCAATAGGAAACACCATATATTTT
CDR3 protein: CARRPIGNTIYF

D gene: NA
V gene: TRBV21-1
clone size: NA
J gene: TRBJ2-3
CDR3 DNA: TGTGCCAGCAGCCGTAGGACTAGCGGGAGGGCCATGGCAGATACGCAGTATTTT
CDR3 protein: CASSRRTSGRAMADTQYF

D gene: NA
V gene: TRBV6-5
clone size: once
J gene: TRBJ2-7
CDR3 DNA: TGTGCCAGCAGTAGTGACCTGGGAACCTACGAGCAGTACTTC
CDR3 protein: CASSSDLGTYEQYF

D gene: NA
V gene: TRBV6-5
clone size: NA
J gene: TRBJ2-3
CDR3 DNA: TGTGCCAGCAGAGGGGGGGTAGGCACAGATACGCAGTATTTT
CDR3 protein: CASRGGVGTDTQYF

D gene: NA
V gene: TRBV5-5
clone size: once
J gene: TRBJ2-7
CDR3 DNA: TGTGCCAGCAGTTCCCTCCCAGATTACGAGCAGTACTTC
CDR3 protein: CASSSLPDYEQYF

D gene: NA
V gene: TRBV20-1
clone size: NA
J gene: TRBJ2-3
CDR3 DNA: TGCAGTGCTTCATCTGATACGCAGTATTTT
CDR3 protein: CSASSDTQYF

D gene: TRBD2
V gene: TRBV5-1
clone size: NA
J gene: TRBJ2-1
CDR3 DNA: TGCGCCAGCAGCTTGAAGTTGGCGGGAGGGAATAATGAGCAGTTCTTC
CDR3 protein: CASSLKLAGGNNEQFF

D gene: NA
V gene: TRBV3-1/TRBV3-2
clone size: NA
J gene: TRBJ2-1
CDR3 DNA: TGTGCCAGCAGCCCTTACACTGGGAATGAGCAGTTCTTC
CDR3 protein: CASSPYTGNEQFF

D gene: TRBD2
V gene: TRBV5-1
clone size: NA
J gene: TRBJ2-1
CDR3 DNA: TGCGCCAGCAGCTTGGGAGGACTAGCGGGAGCCGGCAATGAGCAGTTCTTC
CDR3 protein: CASSLGGLAGAGNEQFF

D gene: TRBD1
V gene: TRBV27
clone size: NA
J gene: TRBJ1-1
CDR3 DNA: TGTGCCAGCAGTTTATCGGGACAGGGCAGCACTGAAGCTTTCTTT
CDR3 protein: CASSLSGQGSTEAFF

D gene: NA
V gene: TRBV3-1/TRBV3-2
clone size: NA
J gene: TRBJ1-2
CDR3 DNA: TGTGCCAGCAGCCAAGGTCCAGCGATGGGTGGCTACACCTTC
CDR3 protein: CASSQGPAMGGYTF

D gene: TRBD1
V gene: TRBV5-1
clone size: NA
J gene: TRBJ1-1
CDR3 DNA: TGCGCCAGCAGCTTGGGACAGGGTGGGGAAGCTTTCTTT
CDR3 protein: CASSLGQGGEAFF

D gene: TRBD1
V gene: TRBV6-5
clone size: NA
J gene: TRBJ1-2
CDR3 DNA: TGTGCCAGCAATCCCTATCAGGGGGACTATGGCTACACCTTC
CDR3 protein: CASNPYQGDYGYTF

D gene: NA
V gene: TRBV19
clone size: NA
J gene: TRBJ2-6
CDR3 DNA: TGTGCCAGTAGTCTGACAGGTCTAAGCTCTGGGGCCAACGTCCTGACTTTC
CDR3 protein: CASSLTGLSSGANVLTF

D gene: TRBD1
V gene: TRBV7-2
clone size: NA
J gene: TRBJ1-2
CDR3 DNA: TGTGCCAGCAGCCCCTCGGGACAGGGGATGTATGGCTACACCTTC
CDR3 protein: CASSPSGQGMYGYTF

D gene: TRBD2
V gene: TRBV30
clone size: once
J gene: TRBJ2-1
CDR3 DNA: TGTGCCTGGAGTGCTTTTAGCGGGAGGCCGTTCTTC
CDR3 protein: CAWSAFSGRPFF

D gene: NA
V gene: TRBV28
clone size: NA
J gene: TRBJ1-5
CDR3 DNA: TGTGCCAGCAGTGGACCCGGGAGTCAGCCCCAGCATTTT
CDR3 protein: CASSGPGSQPQHF

D gene: NA
V gene: TRBV6-1
clone size: NA
J gene: TRBJ2-4
CDR3 DNA: TGTGCCAGCAGTGAATCACAGCTAGCCAAAAACATTCAGTACTTC
CDR3 protein: CASSESQLAKNIQYF

D gene: NA
V gene: TRBV5-4
clone size: NA
J gene: TRBJ2-2
CDR3 DNA: TGTGCCAGCAGCTTGGGTTTTCTAAGGGGACCCGGGGAGCTGTTTTTT
CDR3 protein: CASSLGFLRGPGELFF

D gene: NA
V gene: TRBV4-1
clone size: NA
J gene: TRBJ2-1
CDR3 DNA: TGCGCCAGCAGCCTCGACCCCTCCTACAATGAGCAGTTCTTC
CDR3 protein: CASSLDPSYNEQFF

D gene: TRBD1
V gene: TRBV6-5
clone size: NA
J gene: TRBJ1-5
CDR3 DNA: TGTGCCAGCAGCCGCCGGACAGGGCTGAATCAGCCCCAGCATTTT
CDR3 protein: CASSRRTGLNQPQHF

D gene: NA
V gene: TRBV6-5
clone size: NA
J gene: TRBJ2-7
CDR3 DNA: TGTGCCAGCAGTCCGGACTTGACTCCCTACGAGCAGTACTTC
CDR3 protein: CASSPDLTPYEQYF

D gene: NA
V gene: TRBV25-1
clone size: NA
J gene: TRBJ1-2
CDR3 DNA: TGTGCCAGCAGTGAGGGAGCCCCCTCCGAAGTATATGGCTACACCTTC
CDR3 protein: CASSEGAPSEVYGYTF

D gene: NA
V gene: TRBV20-1
clone size: NA
J gene: TRBJ2-1
CDR3 DNA: TGCAGTGCTAGTTCGGCTTTCAATGAGCAGTTCTTC
CDR3 protein: CSASSAFNEQFF

D gene: TRBD1
V gene: TRBV7-7
clone size: NA
J gene: TRBJ2-7
CDR3 DNA: TGTGCCGTGCCCCACCGACAGGGGGTGTCCTACGAGCAGTACTTC
CDR3 protein: CAVPHRQGVSYEQYF

D gene: TRBD1
V gene: TRBV19
clone size: NA
J gene: TRBJ2-7
CDR3 DNA: TGTGCCAGTAGTGCCGACGGGACAGGGGCTTCCTACGAGCAGTACTTC
CDR3 protein: CASSADGTGASYEQYF

D gene: NA
V gene: TRBV5-4
clone size: NA
J gene: TRBJ1-2
CDR3 DNA: TGTGCCAGCAGCTTAGGCGCCCCAGACTATGGCTACACCTTC
CDR3 protein: CASSLGAPDYGYTF

D gene: NA
V gene: TRBV2
clone size: once
J gene: TRBJ1-1
CDR3 DNA: TGTGCCAGCAGTGGCAGCTTGAACACTGAAGCTTTCTTT
CDR3 protein: CASSGSLNTEAFF

D gene: NA
V gene: TRBV7-6
clone size: NA
J gene: TRBJ2-6
CDR3 DNA: TGTGCCAGCAGCCCGGGGGGCGCTGGGGCCAACGTCCTGACTTTC
CDR3 protein: CASSPGGAGANVLTF

D gene: NA
V gene: TRBV6-1
clone size: NA
J gene: TRBJ2-3
CDR3 DNA: TGTGCCAGCAGTGAAGATCTGCGGGTGGATACGCAGTATTTT
CDR3 protein: CASSEDLRVDTQYF

D gene: NA
V gene: TRBV5-4
clone size: NA
J gene: TRBJ2-7
CDR3 DNA: TGTGCCAGCAGCTTGGTGGGTAGCTCCTCCTACGAGCAGTACTTC
CDR3 protein: CASSLVGSSSYEQYF

D gene: TRBD1
V gene: TRBV5-6
clone size: NA
J gene: TRBJ2-6
CDR3 DNA: TGTGCCAGCAGCCCACAACAGGGGAGTCGGCACTCTGGGGCCAACGTCCTGACTTTC
CDR3 protein: CASSPQQGSRHSGANVLTF

D gene: NA
V gene: TRBV5-4
clone size: once
J gene: TRBJ1-2
CDR3 DNA: TGTGCCAGCAGCTTGGGCAGTTCCAGGTCTAGGGCCTATGGCTACACCTTC
CDR3 protein: CASSLGSSRSRAYGYTF

D gene: TRBD2
V gene: TRBV28
clone size: NA
J gene: TRBJ2-7
CDR3 DNA: TGTGCCAGCAGTCCTTCCCGGGGCGCGGGAGGTGCCTACGAGCAGTACTTC
CDR3 protein: CASSPSRGAGGAYEQYF

D gene: NA
V gene: TRBV7-2
clone size: few
J gene: TRBJ1-5
CDR3 DNA: TGTGCCAGCAGCTTAACAGACGGTCAGCCCCAGCATTTT
CDR3 protein: CASSLTDGQPQHF

D gene: NA
V gene: TRBV5-1
clone size: NA
J gene: TRBJ2-7
CDR3 DNA: TGCGCCAGCAGCTTTGGCAGGGTGGGCGACGAGCAGTACTTC
CDR3 protein: CASSFGRVGDEQYF

D gene: NA
V gene: TRBV11-2
clone size: NA
J gene: TRBJ2-7
CDR3 DNA: TGTGCCAGCAGCTTATCCCGAGGACCCTACGAGCAGTACTTC
CDR3 protein: CASSLSRGPYEQYF

D gene: NA
V gene: TRBV7-9
clone size: NA
J gene: TRBJ1-4
CDR3 DNA: TGTGCCAGCAGCTTGGCCCCGGCTGAAAAACTGTTTTTT
CDR3 protein: CASSLAPAEKLFF

D gene: NA
V gene: TRBV18
clone size: once
J gene: TRBJ1-1
CDR3 DNA: TGTGCCAGCTCACCGGAGGGTTTGGCGGAAGCTTTCTTT
CDR3 protein: CASSPEGLAEAFF

D gene: NA
V gene: TRBV7-9
clone size: NA
J gene: TRBJ1-3
CDR3 DNA: TGTGCCAGCAGCTTAGGGAGCGGGTCTGGAAACACCATATATTTT
CDR3 protein: CASSLGSGSGNTIYF

D gene: TRBD1
V gene: TRBV6-5
clone size: NA
J gene: TRBJ2-3
CDR3 DNA: TGTGCCAGCAATCGAGGGGGCCGGAACACAGATACGCAGTATTTT
CDR3 protein: CASNRGGRNTDTQYF

D gene: NA
V gene: TRBV7-9
clone size: NA
J gene: TRBJ2-1
CDR3 DNA: TGTGCCAGCAGCTTAGATGGGACATCAAGGGAGCAGTTCTTC
CDR3 protein: CASSLDGTSREQFF

D gene: NA
V gene: TRBV9
clone size: NA
J gene: TRBJ2-5
CDR3 DNA: TGTGCCAGCAGCGTAGGGGTAGCGGTCTTACAAGAGACCCAGTACTTC
CDR3 protein: CASSVGVAVLQETQYF

D gene: NA
V gene: TRBV19
clone size: once
J gene: TRBJ1-3
CDR3 DNA: TGTGCCAGTAGTATATCCCCTGCAAACACCATATATTTT
CDR3 protein: CASSISPANTIYF

D gene: NA
V gene: TRBV19
clone size: NA
J gene: TRBJ1-5
CDR3 DNA: TGTGCCAGTACTTCGAGTGAGGATCATCAGCCCCAGCATTTT
CDR3 protein: CASTSSEDHQPQHF

D gene: TRBD1
V gene: TRBV19
clone size: NA
J gene: TRBJ1-1
CDR3 DNA: TGTGCCAGTAGTATTCGACAGGGGGCCACTGAAGCTTTCTTT
CDR3 protein: CASSIRQGATEAFF

D gene: TRBD1
V gene: TRBV6-5
clone size: NA
J gene: TRBJ1-4
CDR3 DNA: TGTGCTTCGGGACAGGGAGTAGTCACAGGAGAAAAACTGTTTTTT
CDR3 protein: CASGQGVVTGEKLFF